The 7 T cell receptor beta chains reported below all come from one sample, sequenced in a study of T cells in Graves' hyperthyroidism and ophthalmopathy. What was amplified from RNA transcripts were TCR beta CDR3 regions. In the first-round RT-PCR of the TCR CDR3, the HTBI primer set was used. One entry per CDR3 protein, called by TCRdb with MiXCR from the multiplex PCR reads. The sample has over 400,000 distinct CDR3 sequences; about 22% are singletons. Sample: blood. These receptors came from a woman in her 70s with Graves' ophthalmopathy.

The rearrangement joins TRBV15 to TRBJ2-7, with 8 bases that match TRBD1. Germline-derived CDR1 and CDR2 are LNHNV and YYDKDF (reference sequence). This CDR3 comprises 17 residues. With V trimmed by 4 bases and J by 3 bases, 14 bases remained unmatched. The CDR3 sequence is CATSMDRDISIFYEQYF. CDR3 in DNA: TGTGCCACCAGCATGGACAGGGACATTAGCATTTTCTACGAGCAGTACTTC. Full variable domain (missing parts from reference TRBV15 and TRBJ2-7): DAMVIQNPRYQVTQFGKPVTLSCSQTLNHNVMYWYQQKSSQAPKLLFHYYDKDFNNEADTPDNFQSRRPNTSFCFLDIRSPGLGDTAMYLCATSMDRDISIFYEQYFGPGTRLTVT.

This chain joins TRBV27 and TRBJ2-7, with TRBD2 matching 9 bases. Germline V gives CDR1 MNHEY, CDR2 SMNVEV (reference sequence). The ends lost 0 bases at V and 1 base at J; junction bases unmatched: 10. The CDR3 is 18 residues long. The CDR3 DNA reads TGTGCCAGCAGTTTATCGTTGGGGGGGACTAGCAGTTCCTACGAGCAGTACTTC. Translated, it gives CASSLSLGGTSSSYEQYF.

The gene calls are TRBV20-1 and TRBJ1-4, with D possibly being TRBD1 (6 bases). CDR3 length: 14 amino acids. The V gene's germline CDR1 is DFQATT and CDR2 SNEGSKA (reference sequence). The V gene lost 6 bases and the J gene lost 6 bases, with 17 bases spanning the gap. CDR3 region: CSATFRGRYEKLFF. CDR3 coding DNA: TGCAGTGCAACTTTCCGGGGGCGCTATGAAAAACTGTTTTTT.

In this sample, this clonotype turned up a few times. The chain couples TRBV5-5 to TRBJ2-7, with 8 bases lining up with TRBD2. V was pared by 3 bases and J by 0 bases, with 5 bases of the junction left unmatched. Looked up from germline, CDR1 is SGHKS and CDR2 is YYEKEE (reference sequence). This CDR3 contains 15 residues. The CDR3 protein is CASSYAGTSSYEQYF. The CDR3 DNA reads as TGTGCCAGCAGCTATGCCGGGACTAGCTCCTACGAGCAGTACTTC.

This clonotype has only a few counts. The CDR3 DNA sequence: TGTGCCATCAGTGGGGATGGCGGGAGCTCCTACAATGAGCAGTTCTTC. Protein sequence: CAISGDGGSSYNEQFF. This chain connects TRBV10-3 to TRBJ2-1; 7 positions agree with TRBD2. The CDR3 is 16 residues long. Germline lookup yields CDR1 ENHRY and CDR2 SYGVKD. Trimming took 4 bases from V and 0 from J; bases not matched to a gene: 6.

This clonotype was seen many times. The CDR3 DNA sequence: TGCGCCAGCAGCTTGGAGGCAGGGGCCGAAGGGACCCAGTACTTC. Translated, it gives CASSLEAGAEGTQYF. V and J are TRBV5-1 and TRBJ2-5; D perhaps matches TRBD1 (6 bases). V lost 0 bases and J lost 7, with 16 bases in between. CDR3 length: 15 amino acids. Germline CDR1 is SGHRS and CDR2 is YFSETQ.

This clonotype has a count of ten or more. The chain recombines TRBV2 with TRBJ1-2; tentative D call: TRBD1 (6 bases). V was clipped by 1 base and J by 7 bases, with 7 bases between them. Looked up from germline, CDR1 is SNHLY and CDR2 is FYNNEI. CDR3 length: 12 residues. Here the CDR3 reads CASSEGRGGYTF. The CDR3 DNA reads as TGTGCCAGCAGTGAAGGCAGGGGTGGCTACACCTTC.